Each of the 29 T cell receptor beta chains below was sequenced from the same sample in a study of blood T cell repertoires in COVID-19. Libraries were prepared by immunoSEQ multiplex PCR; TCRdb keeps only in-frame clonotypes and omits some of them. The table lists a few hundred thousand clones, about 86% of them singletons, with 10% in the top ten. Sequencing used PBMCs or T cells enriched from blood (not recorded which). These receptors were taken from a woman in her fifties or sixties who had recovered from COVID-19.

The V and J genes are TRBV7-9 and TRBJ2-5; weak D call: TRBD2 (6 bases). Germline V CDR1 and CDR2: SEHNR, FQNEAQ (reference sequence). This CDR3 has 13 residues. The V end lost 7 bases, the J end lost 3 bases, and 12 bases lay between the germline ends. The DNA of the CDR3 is TGTGCCAGCACCGCGGGGTACAAAGAGACCCAGTACTTC. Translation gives CASTAGYKETQYF.

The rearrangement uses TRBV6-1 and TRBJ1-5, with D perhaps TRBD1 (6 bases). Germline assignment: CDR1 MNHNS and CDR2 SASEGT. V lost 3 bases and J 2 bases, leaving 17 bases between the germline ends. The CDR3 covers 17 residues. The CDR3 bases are TGTGCCAGCAGTGAGTTCCGGGGGGCCTTGGGCAATCAGCCCCAGCATTTT. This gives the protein CASSEFRGALGNQPQHF.

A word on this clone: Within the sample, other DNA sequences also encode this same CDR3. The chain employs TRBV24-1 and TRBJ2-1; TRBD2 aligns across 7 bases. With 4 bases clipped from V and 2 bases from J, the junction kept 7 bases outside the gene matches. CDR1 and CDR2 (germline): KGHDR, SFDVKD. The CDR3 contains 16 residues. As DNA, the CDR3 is TGTGCCACCAGTGACCCTTCCGGGGGGACCTACAATGAGCAGTTCTTC. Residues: CATSDPSGGTYNEQFF.

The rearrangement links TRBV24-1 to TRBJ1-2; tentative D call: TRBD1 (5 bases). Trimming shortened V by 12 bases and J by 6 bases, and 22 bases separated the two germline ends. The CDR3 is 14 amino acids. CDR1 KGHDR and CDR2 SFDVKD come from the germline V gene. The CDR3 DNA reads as TGTGCCCCCGACTTCGCAGGAAGGGGCCATGGCTACACCTTC. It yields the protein CAPDFAGRGHGYTF.

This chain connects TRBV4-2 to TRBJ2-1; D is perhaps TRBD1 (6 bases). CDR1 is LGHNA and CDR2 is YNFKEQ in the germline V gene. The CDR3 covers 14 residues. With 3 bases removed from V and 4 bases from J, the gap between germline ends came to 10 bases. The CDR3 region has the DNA TGTGCCAGCAGCCACCCGACAGGATACAATGAGCAGTTCTTC. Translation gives CASSHPTGYNEQFF.

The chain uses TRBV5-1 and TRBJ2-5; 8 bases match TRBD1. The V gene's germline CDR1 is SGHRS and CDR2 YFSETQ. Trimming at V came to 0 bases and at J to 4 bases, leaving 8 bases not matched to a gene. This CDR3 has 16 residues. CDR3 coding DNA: TGCGCCAGCAGCTTGGACGGACAGGGAGGAACAGAGACCCAGTACTTC. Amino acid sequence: CASSLDGQGGTETQYF.

CDR3 coding DNA: TGTGCCAGCAGGCCGGGACAGCTCTCCTACGAGCAGTACTTC. It codes for CASRPGQLSYEQYF. The gene calls are TRBV28 and TRBJ2-7; TRBD1 matches 7 bases. Per the germline V gene, CDR1 is MDHEN and CDR2 is SYDVKM. The V and J ends lost 6 bases and 0 bases, in that order; junction bases with no gene match: 5. This CDR3 region has 14 residues.

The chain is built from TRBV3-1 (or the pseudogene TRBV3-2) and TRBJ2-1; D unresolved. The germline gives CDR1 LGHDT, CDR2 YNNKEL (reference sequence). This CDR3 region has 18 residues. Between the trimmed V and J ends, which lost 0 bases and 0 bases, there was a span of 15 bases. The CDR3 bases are TGTGCCAGCAGCCAAGATCCCTTTGCCCTAGTCTCCTACAATGAGCAGTTCTTC. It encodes CASSQDPFALVSYNEQFF.

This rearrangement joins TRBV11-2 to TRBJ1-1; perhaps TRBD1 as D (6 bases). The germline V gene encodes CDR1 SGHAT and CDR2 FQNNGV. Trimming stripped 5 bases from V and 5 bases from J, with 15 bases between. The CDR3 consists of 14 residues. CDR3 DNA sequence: TGTGCCAGCAGCCCAGAGGTTGACAGGACTGAAGCTTTCTTT. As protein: CASSPEVDRTEAFF.

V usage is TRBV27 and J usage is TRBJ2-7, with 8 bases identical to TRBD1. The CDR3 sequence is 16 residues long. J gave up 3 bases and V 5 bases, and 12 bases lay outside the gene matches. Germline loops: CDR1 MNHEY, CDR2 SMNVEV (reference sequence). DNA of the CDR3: TGTGCCAGCAGTACCCTGGGACAGGCTCATTTCTACGAGCAGTACTTC. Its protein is CASSTLGQAHFYEQYF.

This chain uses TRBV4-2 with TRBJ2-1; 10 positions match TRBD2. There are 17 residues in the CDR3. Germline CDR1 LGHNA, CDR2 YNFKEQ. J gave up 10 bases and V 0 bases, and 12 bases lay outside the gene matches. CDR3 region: CASSQESASGGPGEQFF. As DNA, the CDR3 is TGTGCCAGCAGCCAAGAATCGGCTAGCGGGGGCCCAGGGGAGCAGTTCTTC.

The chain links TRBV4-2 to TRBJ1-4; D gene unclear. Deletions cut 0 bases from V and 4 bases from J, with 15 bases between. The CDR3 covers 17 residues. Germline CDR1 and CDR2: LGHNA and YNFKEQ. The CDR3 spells CASSQDGGVPDNEKLFF. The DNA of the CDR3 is TGTGCCAGCAGCCAAGATGGCGGGGTCCCCGATAATGAAAAACTGTTTTTT.

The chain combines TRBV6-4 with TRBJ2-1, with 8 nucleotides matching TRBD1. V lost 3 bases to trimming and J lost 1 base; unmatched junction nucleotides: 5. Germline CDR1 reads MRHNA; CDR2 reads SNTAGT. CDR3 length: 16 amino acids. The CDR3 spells CASSDVNRGSYNEQFF. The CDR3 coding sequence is TGTGCCAGCAGTGATGTTAACAGGGGGTCCTACAATGAGCAGTTCTTC.

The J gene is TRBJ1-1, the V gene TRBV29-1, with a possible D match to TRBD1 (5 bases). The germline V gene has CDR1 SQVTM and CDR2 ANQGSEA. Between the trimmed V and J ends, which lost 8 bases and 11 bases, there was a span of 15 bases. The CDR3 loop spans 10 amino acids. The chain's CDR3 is CSSGREVAFF. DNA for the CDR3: TGCAGCTCTGGCAGGGAGGTGGCTTTCTTT.

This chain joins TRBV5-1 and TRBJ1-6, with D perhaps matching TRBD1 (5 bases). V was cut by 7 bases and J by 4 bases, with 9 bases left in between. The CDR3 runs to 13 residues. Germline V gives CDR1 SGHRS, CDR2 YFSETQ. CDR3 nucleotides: TGCGCCAGCCAGACAGATTATAATTCACCCCTCCACTTT. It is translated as CASQTDYNSPLHF.

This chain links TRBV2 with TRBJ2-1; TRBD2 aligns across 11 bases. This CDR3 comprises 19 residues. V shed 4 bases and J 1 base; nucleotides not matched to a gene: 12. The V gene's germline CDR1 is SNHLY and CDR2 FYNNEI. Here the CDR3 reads CASSVNPGLAGESYNEQFF. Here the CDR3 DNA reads TGTGCCAGCAGTGTAAACCCCGGACTAGCGGGCGAATCCTACAATGAGCAGTTCTTC.

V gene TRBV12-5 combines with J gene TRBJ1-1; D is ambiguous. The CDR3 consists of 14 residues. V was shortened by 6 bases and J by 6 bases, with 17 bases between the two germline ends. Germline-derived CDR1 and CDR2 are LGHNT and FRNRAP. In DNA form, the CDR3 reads TGTGCTAGTGGCCAAACTCGGATAGCCGCTGAAGCTTTCTTT. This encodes CASGQTRIAAEAFF.

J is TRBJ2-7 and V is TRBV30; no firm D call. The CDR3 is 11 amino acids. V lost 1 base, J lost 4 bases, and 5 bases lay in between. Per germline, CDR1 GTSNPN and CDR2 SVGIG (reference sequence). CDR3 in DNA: TGTGCCTGGAGTGCAGGTTACGAGCAGTACTTC. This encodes CAWSAGYEQYF.

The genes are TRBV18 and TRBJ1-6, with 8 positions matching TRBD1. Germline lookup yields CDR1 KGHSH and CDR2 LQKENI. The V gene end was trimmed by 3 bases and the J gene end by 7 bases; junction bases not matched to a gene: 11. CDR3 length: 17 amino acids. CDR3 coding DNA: TGTGCCAGCTCACCCCTAGTGCAGGGGGCCTTCAATTCACCCCTCCACTTT. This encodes CASSPLVQGAFNSPLHF.

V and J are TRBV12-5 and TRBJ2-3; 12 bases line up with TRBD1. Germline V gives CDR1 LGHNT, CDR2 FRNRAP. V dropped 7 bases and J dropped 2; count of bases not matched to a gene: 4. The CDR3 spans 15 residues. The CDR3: CASASGQGATDTQYF. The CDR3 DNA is TGTGCTAGTGCCTCGGGACAGGGGGCCACAGATACGCAGTATTTT.

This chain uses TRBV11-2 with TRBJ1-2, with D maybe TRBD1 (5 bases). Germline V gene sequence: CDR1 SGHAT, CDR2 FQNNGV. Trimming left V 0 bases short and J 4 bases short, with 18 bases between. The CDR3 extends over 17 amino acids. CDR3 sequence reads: CASSLDKGQGHGYGYTF. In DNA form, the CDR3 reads TGTGCCAGCAGCTTAGATAAAGGACAAGGCCATGGCTATGGCTACACCTTC. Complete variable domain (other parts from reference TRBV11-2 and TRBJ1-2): EAGVAQSPRYKIIEKRQSVAFWCNPISGHATLYWYQQILGQGPKLLIQFQNNGVVDDSQLPKDRFSAERLKGVDSTLKIQPAKLEDSAVYLCASSLDKGQGHGYGYTFGSGTRLTVV.

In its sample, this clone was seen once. The CDR3 nucleotides read TGTGCCAGCATTCGTAGCGGGGGGGTATACAATGAGCAGTTCTTC. Its protein is CASIRSGGVYNEQFF. The chain employs TRBV7-9 and TRBJ2-1, with 11 bases that match TRBD2. Germline trimming cut 7 bases from V and 4 bases from J; bases unmatched to any gene: 6. Germline values: CDR1 SEHNR, CDR2 FQNEAQ (reference sequence). The length of the CDR3 is 15 residues.

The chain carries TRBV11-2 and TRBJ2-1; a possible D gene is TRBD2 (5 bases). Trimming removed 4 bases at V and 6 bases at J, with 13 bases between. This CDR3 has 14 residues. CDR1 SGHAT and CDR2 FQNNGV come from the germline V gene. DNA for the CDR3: TGTGCCAGCAGCTGGTCGGGGATCGCCAATGAGCAGTTCTTC. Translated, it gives CASSWSGIANEQFF.

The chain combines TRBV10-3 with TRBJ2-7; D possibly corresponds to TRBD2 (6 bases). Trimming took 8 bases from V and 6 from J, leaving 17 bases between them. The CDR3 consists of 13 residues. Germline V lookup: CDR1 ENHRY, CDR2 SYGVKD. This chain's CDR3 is CAICDGSNLEQYF. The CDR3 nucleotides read TGTGCCATCTGCGACGGGAGTAATCTCGAGCAGTACTTC.

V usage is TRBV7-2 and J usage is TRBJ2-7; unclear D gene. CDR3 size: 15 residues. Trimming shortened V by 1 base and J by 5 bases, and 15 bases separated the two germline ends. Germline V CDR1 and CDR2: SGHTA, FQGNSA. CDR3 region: CASSLGSAASDEQYF. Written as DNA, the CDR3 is TGTGCCAGCAGCTTAGGTTCCGCGGCATCCGACGAGCAGTACTTC.

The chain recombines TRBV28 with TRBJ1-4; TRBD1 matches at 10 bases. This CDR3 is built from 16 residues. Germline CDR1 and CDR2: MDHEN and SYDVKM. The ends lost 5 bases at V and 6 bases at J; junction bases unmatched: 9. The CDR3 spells CASSQSGQGTHEKLFF. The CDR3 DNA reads TGTGCCAGCAGTCAATCGGGACAGGGGACGCATGAAAAACTGTTTTTT.

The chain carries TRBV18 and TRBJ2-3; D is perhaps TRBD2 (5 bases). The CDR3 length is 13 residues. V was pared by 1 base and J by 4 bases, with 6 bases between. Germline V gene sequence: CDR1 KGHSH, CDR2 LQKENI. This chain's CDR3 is CASSPQGADTQYF. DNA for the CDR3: TGTGCCAGCTCACCACAGGGAGCAGATACGCAGTATTTT. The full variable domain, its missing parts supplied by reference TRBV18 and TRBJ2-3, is NAGVMQNPRHLVRRRGQEARLRCSPMKGHSHVYWYRQLPEEGLKFMVYLQKENIIDESGMPKERFSAEFPKEGPSILRIQQVVRGDSAAYFCASSPQGADTQYFGPGTRLTVL.

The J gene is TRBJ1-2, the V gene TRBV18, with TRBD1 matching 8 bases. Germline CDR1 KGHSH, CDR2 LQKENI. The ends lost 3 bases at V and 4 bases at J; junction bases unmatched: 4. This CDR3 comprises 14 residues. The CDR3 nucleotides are TGTGCCAGCTCACCGGACAGGGAGGTCTATGGCTACACCTTC. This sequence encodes CASSPDREVYGYTF.

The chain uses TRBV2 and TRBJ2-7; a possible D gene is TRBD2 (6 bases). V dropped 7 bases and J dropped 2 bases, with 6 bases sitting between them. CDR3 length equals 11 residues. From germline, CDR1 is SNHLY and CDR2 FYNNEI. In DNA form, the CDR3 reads TGTGCCAGCACGGGAGCCTACGAGCAGTACTTC. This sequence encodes CASTGAYEQYF.